This TCR beta chain stems from a study of blood T cells in healthy people across ages. Germline assignment: CDR1 DFQATT and CDR2 SNEGSKA (reference sequence). The CDR3 is 19 amino acids. V dropped 3 bases and J dropped 0; count of bases not matched to a gene: 14. Points from the study as a whole: Higher naive T cell percentage went strongly together with higher TCR beta diversity. Aged donors had fewer naive CD4+ cells and lower diversity than long-lived donors.

The use of a sample-barcoded 5' primer and a J-beta primer mix characterized a second PCR of roughly 6 to 11 cycles. MiXCR, run by TCRdb on the 5' RACE reads, gives a single entry per CDR3 protein. The sample holds approximately 770,000 distinct CDR3 sequences; roughly 50% are singletons and the top ten take roughly 22%. This clonotype was seen a handful of times. Its antigen is currently unknown. Isolation per sample recovered at least 7 million PBMCs. The chain uses TRBV20-1 and TRBJ2-2; the match to TRBD2 covers 9 bases. This TCR was recovered from a man between 25 and 39 years old in good health. The sequenced material came from blood. CDR3 region: CSASRMLAGHGANTGELFF. Written as DNA, the CDR3 is TGCAGTGCTAGTAGGATGCTAGCGGGACATGGCGCGAACACCGGGGAGCTGTTTTTT.